The clone carrying this T cell receptor beta chain was observed a handful of times. The antigen remains undetermined. The source of the sample is a study of beta chain features in type 1 diabetes. Trimming pared 6 bases from V and 0 bases from J, leaving 9 bases between. CDR3 length equals 14 residues. The V gene's germline CDR1 is MDHEN and CDR2 SYDVKM. Sequenced material consisted of expressed TCRB transcripts (all of the isolated RNA was reverse transcribed). The method was immunoSEQ multiplex PCR; TCRdb's version includes in-frame clones alone and lacks a portion of them. The sample shows about 700,000 clones, around an eighth of them seen only once. Findings and limits, study-wide: A moderate, significant TCRB CDR3 shortening appeared in type 1 diabetes across four CD4+ subsets. Cells expressing TCR highly could be over-represented by cDNA sequencing.

Every participating donor gave one draw, a heparinised blood sample averaging about 116 mL. CD4+ naive, central memory, regulatory and stem cell-like memory subsets were isolated by sorting on CD45RO/CCR7/CD25/CD127/CD95/CD27. Purity exceeding 98% was reached by all sorted populations. The sequencing sample was made of naive CD4+ T cells from blood. This TCR came from a man younger than 35 with type 1 diabetes. The chain joins TRBV28 to TRBJ1-3; D not certain. CDR3 bases: TGTGCCAGCAGACTACAATACTCTGGAAACACCATATATTTT. This gives the protein CASRLQYSGNTIYF.